Given below is one TCR beta chain in context. The germline V and J ends were trimmed by 5 bases and 4 bases, with 15 bases remaining between them. The CDR3 length is 14 residues. Germline V gives CDR1 SGHRS, CDR2 YFSETQ. The entry originates in a study of blood T cell repertoires in COVID-19. Clinical histories supplied by participants themselves formed the basis of cohort assignment. Cohort 3 donors counted as recovered after two negative PCRs, clearance, or resolved symptoms. Produced via immunoSEQ multiplex PCR; TCRdb's table is partial and in-frame only. The data contain about 180,000 clones, roughly 86% of them singletons.

The TCR originated in a woman aged 30 to 39 who had recovered from COVID-19. Sequences were obtained from PBMCs or T cells enriched from blood (not recorded which). The gene calls are TRBV5-1 and TRBJ1-2; D might be TRBD1 (6 bases). CDR3 loop: CASSSGGAAYGYTF. In nucleotides, the CDR3 is TGCGCCAGCAGTTCCGGGGGGGCGGCCTATGGCTACACCTTC. Using reference TRBV5-1 and TRBJ1-2 for the parts outside the CDR3, the full variable domain is KAGVTQTPRYLIKTRGQQVTLSCSPISGHRSVSWYQQTPGQGLQFLFEYFSETQRNKGNFPGRFSGRQFSNSRSEMNVSTLELGDSALYLCASSSGGAAYGYTFGSGTRLTVV.